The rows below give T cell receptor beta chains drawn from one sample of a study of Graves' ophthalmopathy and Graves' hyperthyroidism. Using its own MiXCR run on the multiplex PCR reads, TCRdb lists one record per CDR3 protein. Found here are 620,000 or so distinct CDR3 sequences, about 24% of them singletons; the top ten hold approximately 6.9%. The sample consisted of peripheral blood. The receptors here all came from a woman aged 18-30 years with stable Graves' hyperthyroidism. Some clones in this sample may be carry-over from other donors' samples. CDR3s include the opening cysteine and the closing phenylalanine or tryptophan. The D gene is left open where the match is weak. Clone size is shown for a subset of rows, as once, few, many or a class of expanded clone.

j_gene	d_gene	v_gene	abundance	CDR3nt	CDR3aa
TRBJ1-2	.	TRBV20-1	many	TGCAGTGCTAGAGATACAGCAGGGACTATTGGGGGCTACACCTTC	CSARDTAGTIGGYTF
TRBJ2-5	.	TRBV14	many	TGTGCCAGCAGCCAAGCCGGGTCGGAGACCCAGTACTTC	CASSQAGSETQYF
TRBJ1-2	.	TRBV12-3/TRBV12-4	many	TGTGCCAGCACTGGGGTAGGCGGCTACACCTTC	CASTGVGGYTF
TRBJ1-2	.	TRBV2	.	TGTGCCAGCAGTGAAATTGCGTCACAGATTGCTGGCTACACCTTC	CASSEIASQIAGYTF
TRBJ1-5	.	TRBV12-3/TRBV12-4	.	TGTGCCAGCAGTTCCCGGGGTGATTTAAATCAGCCCCAGCATTTT	CASSSRGDLNQPQHF
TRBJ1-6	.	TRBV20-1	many	TGCAGTGCTAGATCCCCTCGACAGCAGCCCTATAATTCACCCCTCCACTTT	CSARSPRQQPYNSPLHF
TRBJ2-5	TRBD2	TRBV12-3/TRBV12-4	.	TGTGCCAGCAGCTCCTGGACAGGCGGAGGTAGCGGGAGGGCCGGGACCCAGTACTTC	CASSSWTGGGSGRAGTQYF
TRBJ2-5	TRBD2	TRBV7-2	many	TGTGCCAGCAGCCCCAAACGGGTAGCGGGAGAGACCCAGTACTTC	CASSPKRVAGETQYF
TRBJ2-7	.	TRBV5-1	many	TGTGCCAGCAGTTTAAACTACGAGCAGTACTTC	CASSLNYEQYF
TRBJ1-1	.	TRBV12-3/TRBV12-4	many	TGTGCCAGCAGTCCCATCCAGGGGAAGACTGAAGCTTTCTTT	CASSPIQGKTEAFF
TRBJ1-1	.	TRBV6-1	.	TGTGCCAGCAGTGAAAATTCCGCAGTCACTGAAGCTTTCTTT	CASSENSAVTEAFF
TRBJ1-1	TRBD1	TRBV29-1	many	TGCAGCGTTGAAGTAACAGGGGGCAGGGCTGAAGCTTTCTTT	CSVEVTGGRAEAFF
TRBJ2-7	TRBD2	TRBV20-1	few	TGCAGTGCCCTCGGGACTAGCGGGGGGCTACCCTACGAGCAGTACTTC	CSALGTSGGLPYEQYF
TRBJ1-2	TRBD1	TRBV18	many	TGTGCCAGCTCATTGGACAGGGTGGTGTATGGCTACACCTTC	CASSLDRVVYGYTF
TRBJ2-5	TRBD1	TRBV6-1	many	TGTGCCAGCAGTCCTACAGGGGGGAGGCAAGAGACCCAGTACTTC	CASSPTGGRQETQYF
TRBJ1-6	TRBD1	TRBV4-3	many	TGCGCCAGCAGCCAAGAGAGGGGACAGCCCAATTCACCCCTCCACTTT	CASSQERGQPNSPLHF
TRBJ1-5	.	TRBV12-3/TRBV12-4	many	TGTGCCAGCACCATGGGGCATCAGCCCCAGCATTTT	CASTMGHQPQHF
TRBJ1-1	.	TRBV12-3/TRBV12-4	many	TGTGCCAGCAGTGTGAGCAGATCGAACACTGAAGCTTTCTTT	CASSVSRSNTEAFF
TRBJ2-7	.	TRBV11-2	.	TGTGCCAGCAGCTGGGGACACGGCGGGCGGCCTACCTACGAGCAGTACTTC	CASSWGHGGRPTYEQYF
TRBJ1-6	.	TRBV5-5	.	TGTGCCAGCAGCCCGAGGGCTTTACAGGGCCCTAATTCACCCCTCCACTTT	CASSPRALQGPNSPLHF
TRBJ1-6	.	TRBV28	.	TGTGCCAGCCTCCAACAGGGAATGGGGCCCCTCCACTTT	CASLQQGMGPLHF
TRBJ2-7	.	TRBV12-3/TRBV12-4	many	TGTGCCAGCAGTGGGGACTCCGACTCCTACGAGCAGTACTTC	CASSGDSDSYEQYF
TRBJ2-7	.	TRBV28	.	TGTGCCAGCAGTTTTAGAGGGGAATACTTATACGGGCAGTACTTC	CASSFRGEYLYGQYF
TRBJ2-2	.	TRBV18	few	TGTGCCAGCTCACGTGATGGGGGGACCGGGGAGCTGTTTTTT	CASSRDGGTGELFF
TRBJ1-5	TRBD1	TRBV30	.	TGTGCCTGGAGCCGGGACAGGGGCAATCAGCCCCAGCATTTT	CAWSRDRGNQPQHF
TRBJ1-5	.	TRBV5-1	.	TGCGCCAGCAGCTATAACGGACAGCTTAATCAGCCCCAGCATTTT	CASSYNGQLNQPQHF
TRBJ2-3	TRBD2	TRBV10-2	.	TGCGCCAGCAGTGAGTCGGGGGGGAGGGCAGATACGCAGTATTTT	CASSESGGRADTQYF
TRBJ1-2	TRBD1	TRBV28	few	TGTGCCAGCAGTTATGACAGGGTGCGTGGCTACACCTTC	CASSYDRVRGYTF
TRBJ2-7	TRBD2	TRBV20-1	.	TGCAGTGCTAGAGATCTGGGGGAGGGTCTGCGGCAGTACTTC	CSARDLGEGLRQYF
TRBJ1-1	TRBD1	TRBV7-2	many	TGTGCCAGCAGTGTAGGGACAGAGAACACTGAAGCTTTCTTT	CASSVGTENTEAFF
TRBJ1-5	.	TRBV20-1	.	TGCAGTGCTAGAGACCTAGACAGACCTCAGCCCCAGCATTTT	CSARDLDRPQPQHF
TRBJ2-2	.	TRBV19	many	TGTGCCAGTAGGATCGGGGGTTCCGGGGAGCTGTTTTTT	CASRIGGSGELFF
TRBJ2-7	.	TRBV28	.	TGTGCCAGCAGTTTCTCGAGAGCGGGGCAGTACTTC	CASSFSRAGQYF
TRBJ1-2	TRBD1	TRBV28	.	TGTGCCAGCAGTCCCGGACAGGGAATGGGCTACACCTTC	CASSPGQGMGYTF
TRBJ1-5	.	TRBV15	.	TGTGCCACCAGCAGGACCCTTTCTCAGCCCCAGCATTTT	CATSRTLSQPQHF
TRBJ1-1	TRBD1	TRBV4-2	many	TGTGCCAGCAGCCGGAATCACAGGGGAGACACTGAAGCTTTCTTT	CASSRNHRGDTEAFF
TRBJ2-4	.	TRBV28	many	TGTGCCAGCAGTTTCATAGCCGGCATTCAGTACTTC	CASSFIAGIQYF
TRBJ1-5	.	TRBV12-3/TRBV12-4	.	TGTGCCAGCAGCCCGTTTAGGGAGGGCGGTCAGCCCCAGCATTTT	CASSPFREGGQPQHF
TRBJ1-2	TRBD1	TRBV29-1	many	TGCAGCGCCCCACTCGGGACAGGGAGCGGCTACACCTTC	CSAPLGTGSGYTF
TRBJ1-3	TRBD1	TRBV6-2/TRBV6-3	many	TGTGCCAGCAGGCCGACAGGGAGAGGAAACACCATATATTTT	CASRPTGRGNTIYF
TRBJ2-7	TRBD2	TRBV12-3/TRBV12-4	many	TGTGCCAGCAGTGCGTCCGGGACTAGGAACGAGCAGTACTTC	CASSASGTRNEQYF
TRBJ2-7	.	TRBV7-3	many	TGTGCCAGCAGCTGGGGCTTGAACTCCTACGAGCAGTACTTC	CASSWGLNSYEQYF
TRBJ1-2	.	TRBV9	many	TGTGCCAGCAGCGTAGAGACAGATTCATTCTATGGCTACACCTTC	CASSVETDSFYGYTF
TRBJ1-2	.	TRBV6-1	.	TGTGCCAGCAGTGAACTCGGGACACACTATGGCTACACCTTC	CASSELGTHYGYTF
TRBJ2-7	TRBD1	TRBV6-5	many	TGTGCCAGCAGTTACTCGAGACCGGGACAGGATACCTACGAGCAGTACTTC	CASSYSRPGQDTYEQYF
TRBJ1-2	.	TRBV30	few	TGTGCCTGGAGCCCCCTAGGAGGGAATTATGGCTACACCTTC	CAWSPLGGNYGYTF
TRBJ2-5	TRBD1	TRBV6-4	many	TGTGCCAGCACCGCCCGGGACAGGGGGCTGGCGGGACGGAAGAGGACCCAGTACTTC	CASTARDRGLAGRKRTQYF
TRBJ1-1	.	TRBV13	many	TGTGCCAGCAGCGCGGGAGCACGGGACACTGAAGCTTTCTTT	CASSAGARDTEAFF
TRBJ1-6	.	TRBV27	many	TGTGCCAGCAGTTTCCAGGGACCTTCACCCCTCCACTTT	CASSFQGPSPLHF
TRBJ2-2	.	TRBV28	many	TGTGCCAGCAGTTTATACAGGGGGGGCACCGGGGAGCTGTTTTTT	CASSLYRGGTGELFF
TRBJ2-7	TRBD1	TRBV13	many	TGTTCAACCGGGACAGGGGGTCTCTACGAGCAGTACTTC	CSTGTGGLYEQYF
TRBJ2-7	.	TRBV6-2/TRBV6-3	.	TGTGCCAGCAGTTACGGGCAGGACTCACACTACGAGCAGTACTTC	CASSYGQDSHYEQYF
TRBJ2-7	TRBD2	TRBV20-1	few	TGCAGTGCCACCGGGACTAGCGGGAGGGCCCGTGGTGGCGAGCAGTACTTC	CSATGTSGRARGGEQYF
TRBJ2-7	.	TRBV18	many	TGTGCCAGCTCACCAAGCAGACAGTCAAGCTACGAGCAGTACTTC	CASSPSRQSSYEQYF
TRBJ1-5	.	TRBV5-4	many	TGTGCCAGCAGCTTGGGTCCGAATAGCAATCAGCCCCAGCATTTT	CASSLGPNSNQPQHF
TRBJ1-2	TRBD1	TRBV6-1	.	TGTGCCAGCAGCACGGGACAGTTATATGGCTACACCTTC	CASSTGQLYGYTF
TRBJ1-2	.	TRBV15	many	TGTGCCACCCAATCAAACTATGGCTACACCTTC	CATQSNYGYTF
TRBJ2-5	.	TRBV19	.	TGTGCCAGTAGTATTAGAACCTACCAAGAGACCCAGTACTTC	CASSIRTYQETQYF
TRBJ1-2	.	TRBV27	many	TGTGCCAGCAGTCCTGACAGCTTTAGCACCCCAGGGCACACCTTC	CASSPDSFSTPGHTF